The source of this TCR beta chain is a study of cytomegalovirus exposure and HLA in healthy donors. Overall study context: Early on, a data release was issued that held roughly 84 million unique TCRs from HLA-typed donors.

CDR3 length: 15 amino acids. The V and J ends lost 3 bases and 0 bases respectively, with 11 bases between them. Germline V gene lookup returns CDR1 LNHDA and CDR2 SQIVND (reference sequence). Study-wide findings and caveats: An ancestry cluster, one associated with Asian ancestry, reportedly showed fewer N-insertions than the roughly 610-donor mean in a later analysis.

Worth noting for this clone: Its cognate antigen is unknown.

Primers: 60 Vbeta forward and 13 Jbeta reverse. Sequencing used immunoSEQ multiplex PCR; TCRdb keeps in-frame clones, though not all of them. The sample yields roughly 80,000 clones, more than 80% seen once. Every donor was a healthy person donating bone marrow. This sequence was found in a woman younger than 45 in good health and CMV-seronegative. The J gene is TRBJ1-2, the V gene TRBV19; maybe TRBD1 (6 bases). Sequencing was done on a sample of PBMCs. Here the CDR3 DNA reads TGTGCCAGTAGTATGTTGGACAGAACTAACTATGGCTACACCTTC. Its translation: CASSMLDRTNYGYTF.